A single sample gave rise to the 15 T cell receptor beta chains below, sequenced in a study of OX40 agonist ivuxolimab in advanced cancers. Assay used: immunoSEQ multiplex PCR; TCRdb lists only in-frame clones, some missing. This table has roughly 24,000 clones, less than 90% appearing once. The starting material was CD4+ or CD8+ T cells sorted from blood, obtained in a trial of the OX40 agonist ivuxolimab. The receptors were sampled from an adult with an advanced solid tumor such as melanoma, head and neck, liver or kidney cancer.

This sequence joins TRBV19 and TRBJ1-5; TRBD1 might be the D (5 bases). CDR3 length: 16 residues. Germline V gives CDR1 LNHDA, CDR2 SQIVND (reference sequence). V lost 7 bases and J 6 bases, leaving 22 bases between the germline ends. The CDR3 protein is CASKGGWPGGGQPQHF. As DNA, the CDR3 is TGTGCCAGTAAAGGTGGGTGGCCGGGGGGTGGTCAGCCCCAGCATTTT.

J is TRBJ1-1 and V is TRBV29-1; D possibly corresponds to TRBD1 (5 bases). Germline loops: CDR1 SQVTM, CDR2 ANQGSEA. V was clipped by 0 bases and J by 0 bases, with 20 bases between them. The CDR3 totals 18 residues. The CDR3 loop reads CSVEDQNRGYAMNTEAFF. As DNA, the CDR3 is TGCAGCGTTGAAGATCAAAATCGGGGGTATGCTATGAACACTGAAGCTTTCTTT.

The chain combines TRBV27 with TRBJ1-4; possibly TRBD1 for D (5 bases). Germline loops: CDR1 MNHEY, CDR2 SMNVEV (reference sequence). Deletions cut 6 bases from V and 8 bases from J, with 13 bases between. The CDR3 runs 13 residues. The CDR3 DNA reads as TGTGCCAGCAGGGGGTTGGGGCGAGAAAAACTGTTTTTT. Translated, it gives CASRGLGREKLFF.

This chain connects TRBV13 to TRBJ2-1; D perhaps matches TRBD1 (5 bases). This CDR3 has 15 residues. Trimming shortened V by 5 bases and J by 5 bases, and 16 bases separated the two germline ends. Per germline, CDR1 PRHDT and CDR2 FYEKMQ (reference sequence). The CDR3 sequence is CASSHTTAKDNEQFF. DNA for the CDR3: TGTGCCAGCAGCCATACGACAGCGAAAGACAATGAGCAGTTCTTC.

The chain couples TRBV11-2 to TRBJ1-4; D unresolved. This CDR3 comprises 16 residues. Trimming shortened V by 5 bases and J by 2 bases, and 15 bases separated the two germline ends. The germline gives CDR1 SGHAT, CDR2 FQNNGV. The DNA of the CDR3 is TGTGCCAGCAGCCTACGGACCGTTCCTACTAATGAAAAACTGTTTTTT. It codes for CASSLRTVPTNEKLFF.

The CDR3 spells CASRLQQTGPRRGGYTF. Written as DNA, the CDR3 is TGTGCCAGCAGACTCCAACAAACAGGGCCCAGGAGAGGTGGCTACACCTTC. The chain combines TRBV21-1 with TRBJ1-2; the table's D gene call, TRBD1, was not cross checked with the DNA. TRBV21-1 has pseudogene status. The CDR3 spans 17 residues.

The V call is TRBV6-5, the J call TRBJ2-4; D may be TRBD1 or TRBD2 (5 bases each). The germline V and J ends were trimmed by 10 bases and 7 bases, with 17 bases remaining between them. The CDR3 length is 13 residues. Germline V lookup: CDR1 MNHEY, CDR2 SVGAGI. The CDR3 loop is CATGTGMRNIQYF. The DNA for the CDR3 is TGTGCCACGGGGACCGGGATGAGGAACATTCAGTACTTC.

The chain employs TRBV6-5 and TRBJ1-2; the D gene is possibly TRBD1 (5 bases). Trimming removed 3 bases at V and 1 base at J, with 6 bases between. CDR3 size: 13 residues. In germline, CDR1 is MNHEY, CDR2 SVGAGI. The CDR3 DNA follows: TGTGCCAGCAGTTATGGGGGTAACTATGGCTACACCTTC. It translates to CASSYGGNYGYTF.

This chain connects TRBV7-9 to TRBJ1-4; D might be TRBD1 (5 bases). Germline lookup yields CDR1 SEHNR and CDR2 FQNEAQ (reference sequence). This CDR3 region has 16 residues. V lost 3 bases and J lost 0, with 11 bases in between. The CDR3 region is CASSLATGATNEKLFF. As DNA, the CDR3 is TGTGCCAGCAGCTTGGCCACAGGTGCAACTAATGAAAAACTGTTTTTT.

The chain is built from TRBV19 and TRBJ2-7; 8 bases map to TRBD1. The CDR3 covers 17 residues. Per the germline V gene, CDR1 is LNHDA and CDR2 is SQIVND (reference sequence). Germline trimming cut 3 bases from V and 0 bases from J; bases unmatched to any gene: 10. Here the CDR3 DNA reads TGTGCCAGTAGTATTTTTAGACAGGGGACGGCCTCCTACGAGCAGTACTTC. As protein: CASSIFRQGTASYEQYF. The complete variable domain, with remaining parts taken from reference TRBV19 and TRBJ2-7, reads DGGITQSPKYLFRKEGQNVTLSCEQNLNHDAMYWYRQDPGQGLRLIYYSQIVNDFQKGDIAEGYSVSREKKESFPLTVTSAQKNPTAFYLCASSIFRQGTASYEQYFGPGTRLTVT.

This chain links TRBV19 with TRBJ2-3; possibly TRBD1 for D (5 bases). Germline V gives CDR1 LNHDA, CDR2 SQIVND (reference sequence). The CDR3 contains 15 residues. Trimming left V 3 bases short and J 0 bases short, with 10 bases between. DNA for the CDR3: TGTGCCAGTAGTATCGACAGATCTAGCACAGATACGCAGTATTTT. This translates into CASSIDRSSTDTQYF.

Here the CDR3 DNA reads TGTGCCTGGAGTGCAGGGAATGAGAATGAGCAGTTCTTC. It is translated as CAWSAGNENEQFF. V is TRBV30 and J is TRBJ2-1, with TRBD1 as a possible D gene (5 bases). The CDR3 spans 13 residues. Germline V gene data show CDR1 as GTSNPN and CDR2 as SVGIG (reference sequence). Between the trimmed V and J ends, which lost 1 base and 7 bases, there was a span of 11 bases.

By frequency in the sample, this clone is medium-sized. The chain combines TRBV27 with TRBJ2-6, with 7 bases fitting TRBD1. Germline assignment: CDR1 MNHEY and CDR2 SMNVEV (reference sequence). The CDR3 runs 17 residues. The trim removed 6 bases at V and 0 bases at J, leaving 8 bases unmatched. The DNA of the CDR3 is TGTGCCAGCAGATGGACAGGCACGCCCTCTGGGGCCAACGTCCTGACTTTC. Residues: CASRWTGTPSGANVLTF.

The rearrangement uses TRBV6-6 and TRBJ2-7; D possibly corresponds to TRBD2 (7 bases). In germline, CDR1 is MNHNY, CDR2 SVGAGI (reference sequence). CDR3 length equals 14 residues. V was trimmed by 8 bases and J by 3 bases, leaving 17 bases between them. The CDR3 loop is CASSGGQSGYEQYF. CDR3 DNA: TGTGCCAGCTCCGGGGGGCAGTCGGGCTACGAGCAGTACTTC.

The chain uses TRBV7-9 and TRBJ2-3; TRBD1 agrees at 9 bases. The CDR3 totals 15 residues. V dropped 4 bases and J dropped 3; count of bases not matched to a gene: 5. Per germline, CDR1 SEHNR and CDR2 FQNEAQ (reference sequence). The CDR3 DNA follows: TGTGCCAGCAGCTCGGGACAGGGACTTACAGATACGCAGTATTTT. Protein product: CASSSGQGLTDTQYF.